What follows is one TCR beta chain and its context. This clone's antigen is unknown. No base-level quality is on record; no much larger clone is a single base apart. This record comes from a study of blood T cell repertoires in COVID-19 (dated by TCRdb to 2018 to 2021). In the study overall: The collaborator samples originated in the United States, Italy and Spain and spanned the acute and convalescent phases of COVID-19. A freely available public database, intended as a resource for researchers studying the immune response to SARS-CoV-2, is where the repertoires were released. HLA class I and class II types, where available, came from metadata supplied by the sample provider rather than from assay-based typing. A de-identified subject ID, COVID-19 status, age in years and sex were almost always included in the sample metadata. The material from the prospective study consisted of cDNA or gDNA derived from T cells, B-cell-depleted T cells, or PBMCs. Samples came from the ongoing ImmuneRACE study (first 160 participants) plus 1,254 subjects from 6 global collaborators. The dataset comprised deeply sampled blood TCRbeta repertoires from subjects exposed to, actively infected with, or recovered from COVID-19. The research as a whole found: The amount of clinical and demographic metadata varied by source and participant and was provided uncurated.

Samples from volunteer blood donors who had recovered from COVID-19 were contributed by a second Seattle source. The collaborating institutions used their own protocols to collect whole blood in K2EDTA tubes. For TCRbeta analysis, collaborator samples were shipped as frozen whole blood, as isolated PBMCs, or as DNA extracted from either sample type. Based on the germline V gene, the CDR1 and CDR2 sequences are MDHEN and SYDVKM. Clipping removes 2 bases from V and 3 bases from J, with 3 as the unmatched junction base count. From the cysteine up to the phenylalanine, the CDR3 has a length of 15 residues. The kept DNA is CDR3 alone, 45 bases in frame from the first base. TCRbeta CDR3 regions were amplified from genomic DNA using the immunoSEQ Assay, a bias-controlled multiplex PCR. Processing in the source paper ran as follows. Within the assay, amplification of reference gene primers was used to estimate how many nucleated cells each sample contained. Sequence reads were collapsed and filtered to measure the absolute abundance of every unique TCRbeta CDR3 rearrangement. For each sample, productive Simpson clonality was calculated as the square root of Simpson's diversity index over productive rearrangements. TCRdb took over this immuneACCESS table, retaining in-frame rearrangements with V and J assigned. Such tables are incomplete; in checked studies, under half of the missing clones stem from an unresolved V gene, and the remainder is unexplained. Clone size and V and J calls were adopted from that table, with D and trimming inferred from the DNA. Counted in this sample were around 270,000 clones; roughly 84% of them appeared once. The ten most abundant clones make up over 1.5% of the sample.

The sequence came from a woman aged 40-49 years who had recovered from COVID-19. The sample consisted of peripheral blood. This receptor chain uses TRBV28 and TRBJ1-4; 7 nucleotides in the junction match TRBD1. Read as DNA, the sequence is TGTGCCAGCAGTTTAGCGGGACAGTCTAATGAAAAACTGTTTTTT. Its protein product is CASSLAGQSNEKLFF.